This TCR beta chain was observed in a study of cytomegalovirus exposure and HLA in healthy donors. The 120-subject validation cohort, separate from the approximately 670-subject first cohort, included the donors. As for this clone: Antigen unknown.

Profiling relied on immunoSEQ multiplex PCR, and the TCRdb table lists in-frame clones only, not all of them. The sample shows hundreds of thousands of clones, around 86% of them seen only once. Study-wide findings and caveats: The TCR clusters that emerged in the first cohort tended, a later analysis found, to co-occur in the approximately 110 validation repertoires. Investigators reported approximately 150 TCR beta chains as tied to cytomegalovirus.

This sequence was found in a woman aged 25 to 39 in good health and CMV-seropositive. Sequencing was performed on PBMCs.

The CDR3 nucleotides are TGTGCCATCGGGACAGGGGGAACCTACGAGCAGTACTTC. This codes for CAIGTGGTYEQYF. The chain carries TRBV10-3 and TRBJ2-7; 11 bases are shared with TRBD1. Germline V CDR1 and CDR2: ENHRY, SYGVKD. This CDR3 has 13 amino acids. V gave up 8 bases and J gave up 2 bases; unmatched junction bases: 2.